These T cell receptor beta chains were read from a single sample in a study of siplizumab effects on memory and regulatory T cells. Profiled with immunoSEQ multiplex PCR; TCRdb holds only in-frame clones, not every one. The repertoire has around 110,000 clones, around 94% of them found once; the top ten carry around 1.5%. The sequenced material came from non-Treg CD4+ T cells sorted from blood. The receptors were sampled from a human donor in good health. Both conserved end residues are part of each CDR3. The D gene is left open where the match is weak. A row's size may be missing; if present it is once, few, many or a size class.

V gene	D gene	clone size	J gene	CDR3 protein	CDR3 DNA
TRBV5-1	NA	NA	TRBJ2-7	CASSLAQGLVRDEQYF	TGCGCCAGCAGCTTGGCCCAGGGCCTTGTTCGTGACGAGCAGTACTTC
TRBV5-1	NA	NA	TRBJ1-3	CASSLVQGSTTGNTIYF	TGCGCCAGCAGCTTGGTCCAGGGTTCAACTACTGGAAACACCATATATTTT
TRBV5-1	NA	NA	TRBJ2-7	CASSLNPGQAYEQYF	TGCGCCAGCAGCTTGAACCCGGGACAAGCCTACGAGCAGTACTTC
TRBV11-1	NA	NA	TRBJ2-1	CASSLVVAAGNEQFF	TGTGCCAGCAGCTTAGTAGTAGCGGCGGGCAATGAGCAGTTCTTC
TRBV5-1	NA	NA	TRBJ2-3	CASSLGPRAGTSTDTQYF	TGCGCCAGCAGCTTGGGCCCACGGGCAGGGACTAGCACAGATACGCAGTATTTT
TRBV5-1	TRBD1	once	TRBJ2-5	CASSLEGTAIQETQYF	TGCGCCAGCAGCTTGGAAGGGACAGCAATTCAAGAGACCCAGTACTTC
TRBV6-1	NA	NA	TRBJ1-5	CASSESGADQPQHF	TGTGCCAGCAGTGAGAGCGGGGCAGATCAGCCCCAGCATTTT
TRBV18	TRBD2	NA	TRBJ2-3	CASSPSQLAGVDTQYF	TGTGCCAGCTCACCATCGCAACTAGCGGGGGTGGATACGCAGTATTTT
TRBV15	NA	NA	TRBJ2-1	CATSSYNEQFF	TGTGCCACCAGCAGCTACAATGAGCAGTTCTTC
TRBV4-2	NA	NA	TRBJ1-5	CASSPELGQPQHF	TGTGCCAGCAGCCCAGAGCTGGGCCAGCCCCAGCATTTT
TRBV4-1	NA	NA	TRBJ1-2	CASSQDETAHGYTF	TGCGCCAGCAGCCAAGATGAGACAGCCCATGGCTACACCTTC
TRBV6-6	NA	NA	TRBJ2-3	CASTPILGTSTDTQYF	TGTGCCAGCACCCCCATACTGGGTACTAGCACAGATACGCAGTATTTT
TRBV30	NA	NA	TRBJ1-1	CAWSRDGYGTEAFF	TGTGCCTGGAGTAGGGACGGTTACGGAACTGAAGCTTTCTTT
TRBV6-1	NA	NA	TRBJ1-5	CASSELTSSYLPQHF	TGTGCCAGCAGTGAACTGACGTCCTCGTATCTGCCCCAGCATTTT
TRBV6-1	TRBD1	NA	TRBJ2-7	CASSRTGGNEQYF	TGTGCCAGCAGTCGTACAGGGGGGAACGAGCAGTACTTC
TRBV4-1	TRBD1	NA	TRBJ2-2	CASSPLGTGGGKLFF	TGCGCCAGCAGCCCTCTCGGGACAGGGGGCGGTAAGCTGTTTTTT
TRBV10-3	NA	NA	TRBJ2-7	CAISESGWGPYEQYF	TGTGCCATCAGTGAGTCGGGGTGGGGGCCGTACGAGCAGTACTTC
TRBV9	NA	NA	TRBJ2-4	CASSVEGTAQNIQYF	TGTGCCAGCAGCGTAGAAGGCACGGCTCAAAACATTCAGTATTTC
TRBV19	TRBD1	NA	TRBJ2-4	CASSPRTGGAKNIQYF	TGTGCCAGTAGTCCCCGGACAGGAGGAGCCAAAAACATTCAGTACTTC
TRBV4-1	TRBD1	NA	TRBJ2-5	CASSHWTGGETQYF	TGCGCCAGCAGCCACTGGACAGGAGGAGAGACCCAGTACTTC
TRBV10-3	NA	NA	TRBJ1-3	CAISLTSGVGNTIYF	TGTGCCATCAGCCTTACATCAGGGGTAGGAAACACCATATATTTT
TRBV4-2	TRBD2	NA	TRBJ2-1	CASSRGTGGSSYNEQFF	TGTGCCAGCAGCCGAGGGACCGGGGGGAGCTCCTACAATGAGCAGTTCTTC
TRBV11-2	TRBD1	NA	TRBJ1-3	CASSLRGPGNTIYF	TGTGCCAGCAGCTTGAGGGGGCCAGGAAACACCATATATTTT
TRBV15	NA	NA	TRBJ2-1	CATSITWGDSYNEQFF	TGTGCCACCAGTATTACCTGGGGGGACTCCTACAATGAGCAGTTCTTC
TRBV7-2	NA	NA	TRBJ2-7	CASSSLYEQYF	TGTGCCAGCAGCTCCCTCTACGAGCAGTACTTC
TRBV6-5	NA	NA	TRBJ2-7	CATSQVSYEQYF	TGTGCCACATCCCAGGTGTCCTACGAGCAGTACTTC
TRBV19	NA	NA	TRBJ1-5	CASSSAGTLPNPPQHF	TGTGCCAGTAGTAGCGCCGGGACTCTCCCAAATCCGCCCCAGCATTTT
TRBV6-4	TRBD1	NA	TRBJ1-2	CASSAGQGYGYTF	TGTGCCTCTAGTGCGGGACAGGGCTATGGCTACACCTTC
TRBV2	TRBD1	NA	TRBJ2-7	CASSNDRAHEQYF	TGTGCCAGCAGTAATGACAGGGCGCACGAGCAGTACTTC
TRBV5-4	NA	NA	TRBJ1-2	CASSLDSYGYTF	TGTGCCAGCAGCCTAGACAGTTATGGCTACACCTTC
TRBV2	NA	NA	TRBJ2-3	CASNPGADTQYF	TGTGCCAGCAATCCCGGGGCAGATACGCAGTATTTT
TRBV30	NA	NA	TRBJ2-3	CAWSPDSPNSQYF	TGTGCCTGGAGTCCCGATAGCCCCAACTCGCAGTATTTT
TRBV5-5	NA	NA	TRBJ1-6	CASSLSGDHSPLHF	TGTGCCAGCAGCTTGAGTGGGGATCACTCACCCCTCCACTTT
TRBV7-9	NA	NA	TRBJ2-7	CASIQGGLDYEQYF	TGTGCCAGCATCCAAGGGGGGCTGGACTACGAGCAGTACTTC
TRBV11-2	TRBD2	NA	TRBJ2-4	CASSSPSLAGVAKNIQYF	TGTGCCAGCAGCTCACCTAGTCTTGCGGGGGTAGCCAAAAACATTCAGTACTTC
TRBV18	NA	NA	TRBJ2-2	CASSPDSRTGELFF	TGTGCCAGCTCCCCCGACAGCAGAACCGGGGAGCTGTTTTTT
TRBV4-1	NA	NA	TRBJ1-5	CASSQEGSPYSNQPQHF	TGCGCCAGCAGCCAAGAAGGCAGCCCATATAGCAATCAGCCCCAGCATTTT
TRBV30	NA	NA	TRBJ1-5	CAWSQGRRAQPQHF	TGTGCCTGGAGCCAAGGACGGAGGGCTCAGCCCCAGCATTTT
TRBV25-1	TRBD1	NA	TRBJ1-5	CASSESGTGDQPQHF	TGTGCCAGCAGTGAATCCGGGACAGGAGATCAGCCCCAGCATTTT
TRBV6-1	TRBD1	NA	TRBJ2-1	CASRQGAGYEQFF	TGTGCCAGCCGACAGGGGGCAGGTTATGAGCAGTTCTTC
TRBV11-2	NA	once	TRBJ2-2	CASSLQSNTGELFF	TGTGCCAGCAGCTTACAGTCCAACACCGGGGAGCTGTTTTTT
TRBV19	NA	NA	TRBJ1-1	CASTVREWTEAFF	TGTGCCAGTACGGTCAGGGAGTGGACTGAAGCTTTCTTT
TRBV6-5	NA	NA	TRBJ1-5	CASSQGNQPQHF	TGTGCCAGCAGCCAGGGCAATCAGCCCCAGCATTTT
TRBV7-2	TRBD1	NA	TRBJ2-1	CASSLDRGVNEQFF	TGTGCCAGCAGCTTGGACAGGGGGGTAAATGAGCAGTTCTTC
TRBV9	NA	NA	TRBJ1-1	CASSVGGGADTEAFF	TGTGCCAGCAGCGTAGGAGGAGGGGCCGACACTGAAGCTTTCTTT